The rows below give T cell receptor beta chains drawn from one sample of a study of tumor and adjacent non-tumor tissue in lung cancer. TCRdb re-called the multiplex PCR reads with MiXCR, one entry per CDR3 protein. The sample has 80,000 to 130,000 distinct CDR3 sequences; less than 75% are singletons. The sample comprised distant non-tumor lung tissue. These receptors were obtained from a man aged 30 to 39 with non-small cell lung cancer. Each CDR3 is given with its conserved first and last residue.

V gene | CDR3 protein
TRBV20-1 | CSARGTCGRDGYEQYF
TRBV10-2 | CAISVVRQGPYKQYF
TRBV29-1 | CSVIPRGTEAFF
TRBV5-4 | CDSSENRDALYEQYF
TRBV20-1 | CSAKLGEGQYF
TRBV20-1 | CSALDTLTSGGGEYFF
TRBV4-2 | CASRYTGNTGELLF
TRBV20-1 | CSARTVSGTLGSYNEQFF
TRBV11-3 | CASSPRTGSSNTEAFF
TRBV20-1 | CSARDKYEQHF
TRBV6-6 | CASSSHGQRRETQYF
TRBV11-2 | CASNFGGDRVGEQYF
TRBV12-3/TRBV12-4 | CASSRLSGAGDEQFF
TRBV11-2 | CANSLGTSGIYEQYF
TRBV11-1 | CASSLRSVGGRGTGELFF
TRBV20-1 | CSAPIGRLLRTQYF
TRBV6-5 | CASRPGQSPLHF
TRBV12-3/TRBV12-4 | CAGRPGTDNEEFF